A selection of T cell receptor beta chains follows, all from one sample in a study. Produced via immunoSEQ multiplex PCR; TCRdb's table is partial and in-frame only. The sample carries 55,000 to 70,000 clones, 93% recorded once. The sequencing sample was made of PBMCs. These receptors all stem from a man between 40 and 49 years old with rheumatoid arthritis. Each CDR3 is given with its conserved first and last residue. Fields, in order: V gene, D gene, J gene, clone size, CDR3 protein, CDR3 DNA. D genes are given only for firm matches. Size tells how often a clone was seen (once, few, many) or the class of an expanded clone, and some rows leave it out.

v_gene: TRBV7-2; d_gene: .; j_gene: TRBJ1-2; abundance: .; CDR3aa: CASSSQGLSYGYTF; CDR3nt: TGTGCCAGCAGCTCCCAGGGCTTATCTTATGGCTACACCTTC
v_gene: TRBV4-3; d_gene: .; j_gene: TRBJ1-5; abundance: medium-sized; CDR3aa: CASSQGINRGDQPQHF; CDR3nt: TGCGCCAGCAGCCAAGGTATCAATCGGGGGGATCAGCCCCAGCATTTT
v_gene: TRBV28; d_gene: TRBD1; j_gene: TRBJ1-5; abundance: .; CDR3aa: CASSLVQGVNQPQHF; CDR3nt: TGTGCCAGCAGTTTGGTACAGGGGGTTAATCAGCCCCAGCATTTT
v_gene: TRBV24-1; d_gene: .; j_gene: TRBJ1-2; abundance: .; CDR3aa: CATSDGEDSANYGYTF; CDR3nt: TGTGCCACCAGTGATGGGGAGGACAGTGCTAACTATGGCTACACCTTC
v_gene: TRBV30; d_gene: .; j_gene: TRBJ2-2; abundance: .; CDR3aa: CAWSVGANTGELFF; CDR3nt: TGTGCCTGGAGTGTGGGCGCGAACACCGGGGAGCTGTTTTTT
v_gene: TRBV6-6; d_gene: .; j_gene: TRBJ2-5; abundance: .; CDR3aa: CATQVGETQYF; CDR3nt: TGTGCCACCCAGGTGGGGGAGACCCAGTACTTC
v_gene: TRBV10-2; d_gene: TRBD1; j_gene: TRBJ1-2; abundance: .; CDR3aa: CASTGTGDYGYTF; CDR3nt: TGCGCCAGCACCGGGACAGGGGACTATGGCTACACCTTC
v_gene: TRBV15; d_gene: .; j_gene: TRBJ2-3; abundance: few; CDR3aa: CATSRDGGRGTDTQYF; CDR3nt: TGTGCCACCAGCAGAGATGGGGGTCGGGGAACAGATACGCAGTATTTT
v_gene: TRBV3-1/TRBV3-2; d_gene: .; j_gene: TRBJ1-2; abundance: .; CDR3aa: CASSPRDSYGYTF; CDR3nt: TGTGCCAGCAGCCCCAGGGACTCCTATGGCTACACCTTC
v_gene: TRBV28; d_gene: .; j_gene: TRBJ2-7; abundance: .; CDR3aa: CASTEGMAREQYF; CDR3nt: TGTGCCAGCACTGAAGGGATGGCTCGCGAGCAGTACTTC
v_gene: TRBV12-3/TRBV12-4; d_gene: .; j_gene: TRBJ1-5; abundance: .; CDR3aa: CASSFFSQPQHF; CDR3nt: TGTGCCAGCAGTTTTTTTAGCCAGCCCCAGCATTTT
v_gene: TRBV18; d_gene: .; j_gene: TRBJ2-1; abundance: .; CDR3aa: CASSPMNDEQFF; CDR3nt: TGTGCCAGCTCTCCTATGAATGATGAGCAGTTCTTC
v_gene: TRBV18; d_gene: .; j_gene: TRBJ2-3; abundance: .; CDR3aa: CASSPPDMPDTQYF; CDR3nt: TGTGCCAGCTCACCTCCGGACATGCCAGATACGCAGTATTTT
v_gene: TRBV6-2/TRBV6-3; d_gene: .; j_gene: TRBJ2-2; abundance: .; CDR3aa: CASSYTDGRDTGELFF; CDR3nt: TGTGCCAGCAGTTATACTGACGGGAGAGATACCGGGGAGCTGTTTTTT
v_gene: TRBV6-2/TRBV6-3; d_gene: .; j_gene: TRBJ1-4; abundance: .; CDR3aa: CASSRQHESAKLFF; CDR3nt: TGTGCCAGCAGCCGCCAGCACGAATCGGCAAAACTGTTTTTT
v_gene: TRBV5-4; d_gene: .; j_gene: TRBJ1-2; abundance: .; CDR3aa: CASSLGGAGGYTF; CDR3nt: TGTGCCAGCAGCCTGGGGGGGGCAGGTGGCTACACCTTC
v_gene: TRBV9; d_gene: TRBD1; j_gene: TRBJ2-2; abundance: .; CDR3aa: CASSADRANTGELFF; CDR3nt: TGTGCCAGCAGCGCGGACAGGGCGAACACCGGGGAGCTGTTTTTT
v_gene: TRBV5-6; d_gene: TRBD1; j_gene: TRBJ1-6; abundance: .; CDR3aa: CASSLGDRGRSPLHF; CDR3nt: TGTGCCAGCAGCTTGGGGGACAGGGGGCGGTCACCCCTCCACTTT
v_gene: TRBV4-3; d_gene: .; j_gene: TRBJ1-2; abundance: .; CDR3aa: CASSQDLTGSYGYTF; CDR3nt: TGCGCCAGCAGCCAAGACCTGACAGGAAGCTATGGCTACACCTTC
v_gene: TRBV6-1; d_gene: .; j_gene: TRBJ1-5; abundance: once; CDR3aa: CASSEGFNQPQHF; CDR3nt: TGTGCCAGCAGTGAAGGGTTTAATCAGCCCCAGCATTTT